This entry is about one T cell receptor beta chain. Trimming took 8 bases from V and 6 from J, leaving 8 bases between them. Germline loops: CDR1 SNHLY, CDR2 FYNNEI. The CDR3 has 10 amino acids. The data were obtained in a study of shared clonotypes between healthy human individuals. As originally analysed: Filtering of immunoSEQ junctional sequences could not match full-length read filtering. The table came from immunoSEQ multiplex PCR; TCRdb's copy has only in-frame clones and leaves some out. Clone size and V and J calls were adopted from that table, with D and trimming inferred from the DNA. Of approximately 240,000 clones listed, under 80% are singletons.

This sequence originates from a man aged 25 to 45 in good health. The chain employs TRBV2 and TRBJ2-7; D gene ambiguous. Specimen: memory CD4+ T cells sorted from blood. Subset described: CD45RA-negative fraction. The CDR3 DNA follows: TGTGCCAGCCTGGGCGGCGAGCAGTACTTC. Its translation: CASLGGEQYF.